Below, 8 T cell receptor beta chains from the same sample are listed, as sequenced in a study of T cells in severe cutaneous drug reactions. TCR subtype-specific primers in iRepertoire multiplex PCR prepared libraries for bulk and single-cell sequencing. TCRdb reprocessed the multiplex PCR reads and keeps a single row for each CDR3 protein, giving no DNA. The sample table sets out 4,000 or so distinct CDR3 sequences. Sequenced patients had Stevens-Johnson syndrome or toxic epidermal necrolysis caused by carbamazepine. Sequencing was done on a sample of PBMCs. The receptors shown here come from a human donor with Stevens-Johnson syndrome, a severe cutaneous drug reaction.

The J gene is TRBJ2-3, the V gene TRBV9; TCRdb's D gene call, TRBD1, goes unchecked for lack of DNA. The germline V gene encodes CDR1 SGDLS and CDR2 YYNGEE. This CDR3 has 17 residues. This CDR3 reads CASSTATRRANTDTQYF.

This clonotype is classed as medium-sized (0.01 to 0.1%) by frequency. J is TRBJ1-5 and V is TRBV6-2 or TRBV6-3; TCRdb designates TRBD1, a call that cannot be tested without DNA. Germline CDR1 and CDR2: MNHEY and SVGEGT. This CDR3 spans 14 amino acids. The chain's CDR3 is CASSSRQGIQPQHF.

The rearrangement joins TRBV27 to TRBJ2-7; the TCRdb call, TRBD2, lacks DNA for checking. The germline V gene encodes CDR1 MNHEY and CDR2 SMNVEV (reference sequence). This CDR3 comprises 19 residues. CDR3 in amino acids: CASSPRGPGLAGIIYEQYF.

The chain carries TRBV29-1 and TRBJ2-1. Looked up from germline, CDR1 is SQVTM and CDR2 is ANQGSEA. The CDR3 is made up of 14 amino acids. The CDR3 is CSASRQISYNEQFF.

J is TRBJ2-3 and V is TRBV28; the D call of TRBD1 rests on TCRdb alone, since no DNA is present to check it. Germline CDR1 MDHEN, CDR2 SYDVKM. There are 15 residues in the CDR3. The CDR3 loop reads CASSFQGAAADTQYF.

This clonotype is called medium-sized based on its frequency. V gene TRBV7-2 combines with J gene TRBJ1-1; TCRdb outputs TRBD1, but without DNA this stays unchecked. The CDR3 length is 15 residues. Germline CDR1 and CDR2: SGHTA and FQGNSA. The CDR3 region is CASSPALGASTEAFF.

The J gene is TRBJ2-7, the V gene TRBV19; with no DNA, the TCRdb D assignment of TRBD1 cannot be verified. This CDR3 is 14 amino acids long. Germline CDR1 and CDR2: LNHDA and SQIVND (reference sequence). This CDR3 reads CASSISGQGDEQYF.

By frequency, this clonotype registers medium-sized (0.01 to 0.1%). This chain links TRBV29-1 with TRBJ2-5; the TCRdb D gene call, TRBD1, has no DNA to confirm it. CDR3 length equals 14 residues. Per germline, CDR1 SQVTM and CDR2 ANQGSEA. The chain's CDR3 is CSVSPLWWEETQYF.